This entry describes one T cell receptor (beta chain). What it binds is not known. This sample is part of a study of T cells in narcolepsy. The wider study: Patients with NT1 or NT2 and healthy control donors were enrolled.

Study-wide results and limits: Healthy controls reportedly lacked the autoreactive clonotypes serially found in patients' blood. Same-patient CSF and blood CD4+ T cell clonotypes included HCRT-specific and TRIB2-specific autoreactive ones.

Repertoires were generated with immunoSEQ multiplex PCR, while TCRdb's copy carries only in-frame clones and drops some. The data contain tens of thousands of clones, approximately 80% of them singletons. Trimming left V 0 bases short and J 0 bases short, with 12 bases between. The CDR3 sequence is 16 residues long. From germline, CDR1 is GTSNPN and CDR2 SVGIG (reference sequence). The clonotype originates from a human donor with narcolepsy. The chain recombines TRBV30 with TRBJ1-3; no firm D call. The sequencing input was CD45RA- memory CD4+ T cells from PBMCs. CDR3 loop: CAWSVLAGNSGNTIYF. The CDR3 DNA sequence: TGTGCCTGGAGTGTATTAGCGGGCAACTCTGGAAACACCATATATTTT.